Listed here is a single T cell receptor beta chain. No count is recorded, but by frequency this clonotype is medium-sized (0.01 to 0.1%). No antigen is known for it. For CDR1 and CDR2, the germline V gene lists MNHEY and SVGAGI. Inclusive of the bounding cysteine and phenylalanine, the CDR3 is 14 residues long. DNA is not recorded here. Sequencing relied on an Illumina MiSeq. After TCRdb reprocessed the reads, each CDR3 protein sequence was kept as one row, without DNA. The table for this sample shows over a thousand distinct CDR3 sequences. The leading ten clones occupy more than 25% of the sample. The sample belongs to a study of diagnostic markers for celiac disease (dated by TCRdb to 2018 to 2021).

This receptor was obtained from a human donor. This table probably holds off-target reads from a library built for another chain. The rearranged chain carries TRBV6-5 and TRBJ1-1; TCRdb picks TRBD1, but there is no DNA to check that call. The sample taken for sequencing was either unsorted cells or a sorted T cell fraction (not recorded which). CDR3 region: CASRSRGRDTEAFF.